This paragraph covers one TCR beta chain sequence. The data are from a study of blood T cell repertoires in COVID-19. CDR1 and CDR2 (germline): SGHVS, FNYEAQ. This CDR3 comprises 17 residues. The ends lost 4 bases at V and 0 bases at J; junction bases unmatched: 4. Seattle patients were enrolled while actively infected and followed longitudinally. Measured with immunoSEQ multiplex PCR; TCRdb has only the in-frame clones, and not every one. The table includes approximately 300,000 clones, around 90% detected once. This TCR came from a woman in her twenties or thirties with COVID-19, enrolled during active disease. The sequencing input was peripheral blood. V gene TRBV7-6 combines with J gene TRBJ2-3; TRBD2 matches at 13 bases. CDR3 bases: TGTGCCAGCAGCTGGCGGACTAGCGGGGGAAGCACAGATACGCAGTATTTT. Translating it yields CASSWRTSGGSTDTQYF.